The clone carrying this TCR beta chain has only a few counts. As yet, its antigen is unknown. The CDR3 extends over 13 amino acids. The junction had 6 bases not matched to a gene; V was cut back by 6 bases and J by 5 bases. The germline gives CDR1 MDHEN, CDR2 SYDVKM. This sample was taken from a study of cytomegalovirus exposure and HLA in healthy donors. Study overall: For the approximately 400 genotyped donors, over 80% fell within the Caucasian-associated ancestry cluster.

Primers: 60 Vbeta forward and 13 Jbeta reverse. Libraries were prepared by immunoSEQ multiplex PCR; TCRdb keeps only in-frame clonotypes and omits some of them. Of 150,000 to 200,000 clones listed, around four fifths are singletons. Overall study findings and caveats: Later analysis associated a missense DCLRE1C variant with TCR beta V- and J-gene trimming.

What was sequenced was PBMCs. The chain is built from TRBV28 and TRBJ1-2; 7 nucleotides agree with TRBD1. The sequence came from a man aged 50 to 59 in good health and CMV-seropositive. In nucleotides, the CDR3 is TGTGCCAGCAGGCTGGACAGGTTGTATGGCTACACCTTC. Amino acid sequence: CASRLDRLYGYTF.